One sample yielded the 21 T cell receptor beta chains listed below, sequenced in a study of blood T cell repertoires in COVID-19. The protocol was immunoSEQ multiplex PCR, while the TCRdb copy is restricted to in-frame clones and leaves out a portion. The data contain 100,000 to 150,000 clones, approximately 81% of them singletons. Sequenced material: peripheral blood. The receptors derive from a man aged 35 to 55 with active or convalescent COVID-19.

V and J are TRBV7-3 and TRBJ2-2; TRBD2 aligns across 11 bases. Germline V gene sequence: CDR1 SGHTA, CDR2 FQGTGA. The CDR3 has 17 amino acids. V was clipped by 5 bases and J by 3 bases; unmatched bases: 8. The CDR3 protein is CASSRTSGRSYTGELFF. CDR3 DNA: TGTGCCAGCAGCAGGACTAGCGGGCGATCTTACACCGGGGAGCTGTTTTTT.

This clone was detected a few times. The genes are TRBV27 and TRBJ1-5; 7 bases are a match to TRBD1. This CDR3 is built from 15 residues. Looked up from germline, CDR1 is MNHEY and CDR2 is SMNVEV (reference sequence). The trim removed 6 bases at V and 2 bases at J, leaving 7 bases unmatched. As DNA, the CDR3 is TGTGCCAGCAGAGGAGGGACAGCAGGCAATCAGCCCCAGCATTTT. This gives the protein CASRGGTAGNQPQHF.

This clone was observed many times. The V call is TRBV4-1, the J call TRBJ2-7; 7 positions agree with TRBD1. This CDR3 region has 17 residues. Per germline, CDR1 MGHRA and CDR2 YSYEKL. Losses at the gene ends were 2 bases for V and 4 bases for J; bases not matched to a gene: 14. In DNA form, the CDR3 reads TGCGCCAGCAGCCAATCTTGGGCTCCGGGACAGCTGTACGAGCAGTACTTC. Translated, it gives CASSQSWAPGQLYEQYF.

This clone came up a few times. The CDR3 reads CASSPGLVGHEQYF. As DNA, the CDR3 is TGTGCCAGCAGCCCAGGACTAGTCGGCCACGAGCAGTACTTC. The genes are TRBV7-3 and TRBJ2-7; 7 bases fit TRBD2. Germline V gene data show CDR1 as SGHTA and CDR2 as FQGTGA. The CDR3 length is 14 residues. With 5 bases clipped from V and 5 bases from J, the junction kept 9 bases outside the gene matches.

J is TRBJ2-1 and V is TRBV2; tentatively, D is TRBD2 (7 bases). This CDR3 comprises 11 residues. In germline, CDR1 is SNHLY, CDR2 FYNNEI. V lost 5 bases and J 10 bases, leaving 9 bases between the germline ends. For the CDR3, the DNA is TGTGCCAGCAGTAGGGGGGGGGAGCAGTTCTTC. It codes for CASSRGGEQFF.

The V call is TRBV6-1, the J call TRBJ1-1; D is unclear. Per the germline V gene, CDR1 is MNHNS and CDR2 is SASEGT. The CDR3 is 12 residues long. Trimming removed 2 bases at V and 12 bases at J, with 13 bases between. CDR3: CASSEFYHKTFF. In nucleotides, the CDR3 is TGTGCCAGCAGTGAATTTTACCACAAAACTTTCTTT.

The V gene is TRBV5-1, the J gene TRBJ1-2; 9 positions agree with TRBD1. Germline CDR1 reads SGHRS; CDR2 reads YFSETQ. The CDR3 totals 14 residues. V lost 4 bases to trimming and J lost 8 bases; unmatched junction nucleotides: 9. In DNA, the CDR3 is TGCGCCAGCAGCACACCGGGACAGGGAAAGGGCTACACCTTC. This translates into CASSTPGQGKGYTF.

V gene TRBV11-2 combines with J gene TRBJ1-2, with 8 bases identical to TRBD1. V lost 4 bases and J lost 7; bases outside the gene matches: 5. This CDR3 is 13 amino acids long. Germline V gene sequence: CDR1 SGHAT, CDR2 FQNNGV. CDR3 region: CASSSQGAGGYTF. CDR3 coding DNA: TGTGCCAGCAGCTCGCAGGGGGCCGGTGGCTACACCTTC.

The chain has TRBV9 and TRBJ2-7, with 11 bases identical to TRBD1. Germline trimming cut 3 bases from V and 3 bases from J; bases unmatched to any gene: 2. The germline V gene has CDR1 SGDLS and CDR2 YYNGEE. There are 14 residues in the CDR3. The CDR3 loop reads CASSAGTGGYEQYF. CDR3 coding DNA: TGTGCCAGCAGCGCCGGGACAGGGGGCTACGAGCAGTACTTC. Combining the CDR3 with reference TRBV9 and TRBJ2-7 gives the whole variable domain DSGVTQTPKHLITATGQRVTLRCSPRSGDLSVYWYQQSLDQGLQFLIQYYNGEERAKGNILERFSAQQFPDLHSELNLSSLELGDSALYFCASSAGTGGYEQYFGPGTRLTVT.

This clone appeared a single time. This rearrangement joins TRBV4-1 to TRBJ1-4, with D unresolved. Germline-derived CDR1 and CDR2 are MGHRA and YSYEKL. The V end lost 1 base, the J end lost 6 bases, and 12 bases lay between the germline ends. This CDR3 comprises 15 residues. The CDR3 spells CASSQAAAPDEKLFF. In DNA, the CDR3 is TGCGCCAGCAGCCAAGCGGCGGCCCCTGATGAAAAACTGTTTTTT.

This chain joins TRBV2 and TRBJ1-4, with a possible D match to TRBD1 (6 bases). Per germline, CDR1 SNHLY and CDR2 FYNNEI. The CDR3 is made up of 15 amino acids. V lost 6 bases, J lost 0 bases, and 11 bases lay in between. The CDR3 nucleotides are TGTGCCAGCAGGACAGGCGGTGCAACTAATGAAAAACTGTTTTTT. This codes for CASRTGGATNEKLFF.

DNA of the CDR3: TGTGCCAGCAGCACTGAGACGAAGACAGGAATGAACACTGAAGCTTTCTTT. Its protein product is CASSTETKTGMNTEAFF. V gene TRBV7-2 combines with J gene TRBJ1-1, with D possibly matching TRBD1 (6 bases). Trimming cost V 5 bases and J 0 bases, with 19 bases left between them. Germline loops: CDR1 SGHTA, CDR2 FQGNSA. This CDR3 is built from 17 residues. Based on the CDR3 plus reference TRBV7-2 and TRBJ1-1, the full variable domain is GAGVSQSPSNKVTEKGKDVELRCDPISGHTALYWYRQSLGQGLEFLIYFQGNSAPDKSGLPSDRFSAERTGGSVSTLTIQRTQQEDSAVYLCASSTETKTGMNTEAFFGQGTRLTVV.

This sequence joins TRBV7-9 and TRBJ2-2; TRBD2 matches at 9 bases. There are 15 residues in the CDR3. J lost 6 bases, V lost 2 bases, and 4 bases had no gene match. The germline V gene has CDR1 SEHNR and CDR2 FQNEAQ (reference sequence). The CDR3 loop is CASSLSSGRPGELFF. The CDR3 DNA sequence: TGTGCCAGCAGCTTAAGTAGCGGGAGACCCGGGGAGCTGTTTTTT.

The chain has TRBV28 and TRBJ1-6; TRBD1 is a possible D gene (6 bases). Trimming left V 1 base short and J 12 bases short, with 19 bases between. Looked up from germline, CDR1 is MDHEN and CDR2 is SYDVKM. CDR3 length: 16 amino acids. Here the CDR3 reads CASSLFSPGAHKPLHF. CDR3 nucleotides: TGTGCCAGCAGTTTATTTTCCCCAGGGGCTCATAAACCCCTCCACTTT. Based on the CDR3 plus reference TRBV28 and TRBJ1-6, the full variable domain is DVKVTQSSRYLVKRTGEKVFLECVQDMDHENMFWYRQDPGLGLRLIYFSYDVKMKEKGDIPEGYSVSREKKERFSLILESASTNQTSMYLCASSLFSPGAHKPLHFGNGTRLTVT.

V usage is TRBV19 and J usage is TRBJ2-1, with D unresolved. Germline CDR1 LNHDA, CDR2 SQIVND (reference sequence). The V end was cut by 1 base, the J end by 8 bases, with 3 bases between. The CDR3 is made up of 11 amino acids. The CDR3 loop reads CASSIVDEQFF. For the CDR3, the DNA is TGTGCCAGTAGTATAGTCGATGAGCAGTTCTTC.

Written as DNA, the CDR3 is TGTGCCAGCAGCTTAAGCCCCGGACTAGTTCCCGGGGAGCTGTTTTTT. It specifies CASSLSPGLVPGELFF. The J gene is TRBJ2-2, the V gene TRBV7-3; 7 positions match TRBD2. The CDR3 contains 16 residues. Trimming removed 1 base from V and 6 bases from J; junction bases left unmatched: 8. CDR1 is SGHTA and CDR2 is FQGTGA in the germline V gene. Drawing the rest from reference TRBV7-3 and TRBJ2-2, the complete variable domain is GAGVSQTPSNKVTEKGKYVELRCDPISGHTALYWYRQSLGQGPEFLIYFQGTGAADDSGLPNDRFFAVRPEGSVSTLKIQRTERGDSAVYLCASSLSPGLVPGELFFGEGSRLTVL.

The V gene is TRBV6-5, the J gene TRBJ1-1, with D tentatively TRBD1 (6 bases). CDR3 length: 12 amino acids. Trimming pared 6 bases from V and 5 bases from J, leaving 10 bases between. Germline lookup yields CDR1 MNHEY and CDR2 SVGAGI. CDR3 in DNA: TGTGCCAGCAGACGAGGGGGAACTGAAGCTTTCTTT. This sequence encodes CASRRGGTEAFF.

V and J are TRBV9 and TRBJ1-3; D perhaps matches TRBD1 (5 bases). This CDR3 is 16 amino acids long. Per the germline V gene, CDR1 is SGDLS and CDR2 is YYNGEE. The V gene lost 3 bases and the J gene lost 4 bases, with 17 bases spanning the gap. This CDR3 reads CASSATARVGGNTIYF. Written as DNA, the CDR3 is TGTGCCAGCAGCGCTACGGCCAGGGTGGGCGGAAACACCATATATTTT.

The rearrangement uses TRBV2 and TRBJ1-2; TRBD1 matches 9 bases. The V gene's germline CDR1 is SNHLY and CDR2 FYNNEI. Trimming at V came to 10 bases and at J to 7 bases, leaving 10 bases not matched to a gene. This CDR3 contains 13 residues. The CDR3 is CATERTGVSGYTF. The CDR3 DNA sequence: TGTGCCACGGAAAGGACAGGGGTGTCTGGCTACACCTTC.

The chain has TRBV5-4 and TRBJ2-5, with 8 bases lining up with TRBD1. From germline, CDR1 is SGHNT and CDR2 YYREEE (reference sequence). Losses at the gene ends were 1 base for V and 2 bases for J; bases not matched to a gene: 1. This CDR3 is 14 amino acids long. Written as DNA, the CDR3 is TGTGCCAGCAGCTTGACAGGGGGGCAAGAGACCCAGTACTTC. It specifies CASSLTGGQETQYF.

This clone is medium-sized in the sample. This same CDR3 is encoded by further DNA sequences in the sample. V usage is TRBV4-1 and J usage is TRBJ1-1; a weak D match, TRBD1 (5 bases). CDR1 and CDR2 (germline): MGHRA, YSYEKL. The CDR3 totals 15 residues. The V end lost 3 bases, the J end lost 1 base, and 12 bases lay between the germline ends. The CDR3 DNA reads TGCGCCAGCAGCCAGGGGGGACCTACGAACACTGAAGCTTTCTTT. This sequence encodes CASSQGGPTNTEAFF.